The T cell receptor (beta chain) described here comes from a study of PD-L1 blockade in urothelial cancer. Time point given: pretreatment peripheral blood. Using immunoSEQ multiplex PCR, the repertoire was profiled, and TCRdb retains in-frame clones only, with some absent. This sample carries about 95,000 clones, 90% of them seen once, and the ten largest clones take around 1.5%. Germline V lookup: CDR1 LNHDA, CDR2 SQIVND (reference sequence). The CDR3 is 16 residues long. J was trimmed by 3 bases and V by 5 bases; bases with no gene match: 10. The V gene is TRBV19, the J gene TRBJ2-4; 7 bases align to TRBD1. The input for sequencing was PBMCs, taken around atezolizumab (anti-PD-L1) treatment. The receptor was derived from a man aged 60 to 75 with urothelial cancer. The CDR3 loop reads CASSPQGERIKNIQYF. The CDR3 DNA is TGTGCCAGTAGTCCTCAGGGGGAACGAATCAAAAACATTCAGTACTTC.